What follows are 3 T cell receptor beta chains derived from one specimen sequenced in a study of T cells in narcolepsy (dated by TCRdb to the late 2010s). The library was prepared using the immunoSEQ multiplex PCR assay. The immuneACCESS repertoire file appears here via TCRdb, limited to in-frame rearrangements. These files lack a portion of the clones; in checked studies, under half of the deficit traces to unresolved V genes, and the cause of the others is not known. The sample table lists about 40,000 clones, about 91% of them with a count of one. Clones ranked in the top ten supply roughly 1.2% of the sample. Sequenced input: CD45RA- memory CD4+ T cells from PBMCs. In the paper's terms, the cell subset or site label means: memory T cells sorted ex vivo from peripheral blood. The receptor source for this set is a human donor with narcolepsy.

The chain recombines TRBV7-4 with TRBJ2-5; TRBD2 matches 9 bases. Looked up from germline, CDR1 is SGHVT and CDR2 is SQSDAQ. V dropped 6 bases and J dropped 4; count of bases not matched to a gene: 12. The CDR3 totals 16 residues. The CDR3 protein is CASRERREGLGETQYF. CDR3 DNA sequence: TGTGCCAGCAGAGAAAGGCGGGAGGGCCTCGGAGAGACCCAGTACTTC.

In DNA, the CDR3 is TGTGCCAGCAGCCCGGGACTATCAGAGACCCAGTACTTC. Translated, it gives CASSPGLSETQYF. This rearrangement joins TRBV5-4 to TRBJ2-5, with 7 bases fitting TRBD2. CDR3 length: 13 amino acids. Germline lookup yields CDR1 SGHNT and CDR2 YYREEE (reference sequence). V was clipped by 4 bases and J by 4 bases; unmatched bases: 4.

The rearrangement links TRBV2 to TRBJ2-1; D unresolved. Germline CDR1 and CDR2: SNHLY and FYNNEI. V was trimmed by 7 bases and J by 7 bases, leaving 8 bases between them. The CDR3 runs 11 residues. In nucleotides, the CDR3 is TGTGCCAGCAAGACGAGGAATGAGCAGTTCTTC. Protein sequence: CASKTRNEQFF. Full variable domain (outside the CDR3, taken from reference TRBV2 and TRBJ2-1): EPEVTQTPSHQVTQMGQEVILRCVPISNHLYFYWYRQILGQKVEFLVSFYNNEISEKSEIFDDQFSVERPDGSNFTLKIRSTKLEDSAMYFCASKTRNEQFFGPGTRLTVL.